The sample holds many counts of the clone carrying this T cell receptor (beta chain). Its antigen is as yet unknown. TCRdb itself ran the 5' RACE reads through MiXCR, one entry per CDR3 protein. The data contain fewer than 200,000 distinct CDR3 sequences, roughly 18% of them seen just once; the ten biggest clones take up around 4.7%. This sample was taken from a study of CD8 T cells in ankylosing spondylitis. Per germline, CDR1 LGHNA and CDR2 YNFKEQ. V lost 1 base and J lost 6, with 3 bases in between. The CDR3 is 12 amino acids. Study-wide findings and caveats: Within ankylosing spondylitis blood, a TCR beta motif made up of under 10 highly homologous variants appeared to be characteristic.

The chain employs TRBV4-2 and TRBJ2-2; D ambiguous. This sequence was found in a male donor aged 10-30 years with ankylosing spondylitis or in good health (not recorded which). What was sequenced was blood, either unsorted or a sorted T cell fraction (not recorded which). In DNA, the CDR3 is TGTGCCAGCAGCCAAGTTGCCGGGGAGCTGTTTTTT. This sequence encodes CASSQVAGELFF.